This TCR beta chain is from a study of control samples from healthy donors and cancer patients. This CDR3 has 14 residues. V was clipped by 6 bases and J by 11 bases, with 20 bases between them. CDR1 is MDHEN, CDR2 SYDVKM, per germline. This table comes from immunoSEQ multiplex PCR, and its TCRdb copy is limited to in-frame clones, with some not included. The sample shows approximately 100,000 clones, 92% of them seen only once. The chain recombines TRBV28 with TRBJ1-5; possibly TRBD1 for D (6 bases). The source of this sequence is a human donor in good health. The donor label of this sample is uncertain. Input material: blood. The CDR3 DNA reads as TGTGCCAGCAGGCGGACAGAGGCGGCGTGGGCCCAGCATTTT. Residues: CASRRTEAAWAQHF.